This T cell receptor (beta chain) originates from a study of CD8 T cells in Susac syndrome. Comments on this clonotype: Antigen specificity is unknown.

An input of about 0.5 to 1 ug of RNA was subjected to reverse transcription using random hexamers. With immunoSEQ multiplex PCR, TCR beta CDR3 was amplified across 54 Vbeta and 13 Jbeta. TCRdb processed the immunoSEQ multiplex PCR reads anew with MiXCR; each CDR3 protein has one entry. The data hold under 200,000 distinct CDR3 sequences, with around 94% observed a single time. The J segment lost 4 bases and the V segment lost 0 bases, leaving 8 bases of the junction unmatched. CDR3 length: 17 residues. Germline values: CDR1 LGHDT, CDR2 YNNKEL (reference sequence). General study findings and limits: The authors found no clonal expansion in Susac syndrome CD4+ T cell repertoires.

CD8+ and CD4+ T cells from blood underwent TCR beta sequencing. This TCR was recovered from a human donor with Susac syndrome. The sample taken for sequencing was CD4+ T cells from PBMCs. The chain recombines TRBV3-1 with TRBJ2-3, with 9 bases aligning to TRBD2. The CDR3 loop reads CASSQDKAGGPADTQYF. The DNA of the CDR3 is TGTGCCAGCAGCCAAGATAAGGCGGGGGGGCCCGCAGATACGCAGTATTTT.